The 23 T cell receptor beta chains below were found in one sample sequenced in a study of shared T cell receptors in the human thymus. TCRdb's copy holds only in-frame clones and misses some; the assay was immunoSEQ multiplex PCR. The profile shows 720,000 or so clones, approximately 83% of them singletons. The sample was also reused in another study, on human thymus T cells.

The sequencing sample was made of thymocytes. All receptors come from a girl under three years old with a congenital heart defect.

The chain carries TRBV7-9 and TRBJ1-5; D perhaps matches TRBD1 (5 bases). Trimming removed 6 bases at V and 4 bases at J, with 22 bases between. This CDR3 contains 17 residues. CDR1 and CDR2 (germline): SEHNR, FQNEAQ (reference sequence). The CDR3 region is CASRYSQGRAPNQPQHF. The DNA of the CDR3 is TGTGCCAGCAGGTATAGTCAGGGCAGGGCCCCGAATCAGCCCCAGCATTTT.

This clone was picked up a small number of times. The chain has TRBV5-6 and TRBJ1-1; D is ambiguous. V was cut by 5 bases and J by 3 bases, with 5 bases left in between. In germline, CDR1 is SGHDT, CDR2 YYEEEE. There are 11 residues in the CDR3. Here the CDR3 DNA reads TGTGCCAGCAGGGGCGACACTGAAGCTTTCTTT. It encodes CASRGDTEAFF.

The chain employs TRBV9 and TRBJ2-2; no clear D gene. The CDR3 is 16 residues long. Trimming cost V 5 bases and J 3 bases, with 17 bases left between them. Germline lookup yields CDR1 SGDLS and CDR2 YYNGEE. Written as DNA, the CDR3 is TGTGCCAGCAGAGAAACACAGAACTCGGACACCGGGGAGCTGTTTTTT. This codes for CASRETQNSDTGELFF.

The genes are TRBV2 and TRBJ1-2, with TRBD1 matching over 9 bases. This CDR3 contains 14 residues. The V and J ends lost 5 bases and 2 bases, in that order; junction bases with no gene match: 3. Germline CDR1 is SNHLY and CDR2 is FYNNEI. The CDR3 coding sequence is TGTGCCAGCAGTAGGACAGGGGTCAACTATGGCTACACCTTC. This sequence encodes CASSRTGVNYGYTF. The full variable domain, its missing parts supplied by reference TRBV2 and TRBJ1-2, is EPEVTQTPSHQVTQMGQEVILRCVPISNHLYFYWYRQILGQKVEFLVSFYNNEISEKSEIFDDQFSVERPDGSNFTLKIRSTKLEDSAMYFCASSRTGVNYGYTFGSGTRLTVV.

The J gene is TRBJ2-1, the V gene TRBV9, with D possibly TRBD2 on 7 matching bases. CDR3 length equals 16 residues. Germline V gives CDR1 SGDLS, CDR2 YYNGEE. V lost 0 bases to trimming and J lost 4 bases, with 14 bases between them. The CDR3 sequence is CASSVVSGGPYNEQFF. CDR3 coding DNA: TGTGCCAGCAGCGTAGTATCCGGGGGGCCTTACAATGAGCAGTTCTTC. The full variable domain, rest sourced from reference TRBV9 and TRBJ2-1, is DSGVTQTPKHLITATGQRVTLRCSPRSGDLSVYWYQQSLDQGLQFLIQYYNGEERAKGNILERFSAQQFPDLHSELNLSSLELGDSALYFCASSVVSGGPYNEQFFGPGTRLTVL.

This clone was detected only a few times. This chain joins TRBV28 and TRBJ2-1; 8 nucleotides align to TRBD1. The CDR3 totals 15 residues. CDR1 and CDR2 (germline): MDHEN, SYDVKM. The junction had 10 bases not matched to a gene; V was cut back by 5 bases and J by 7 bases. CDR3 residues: CASSTDRASGNEQFF. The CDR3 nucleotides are TGTGCCAGCAGTACGGACAGGGCAAGTGGGAATGAGCAGTTCTTC.

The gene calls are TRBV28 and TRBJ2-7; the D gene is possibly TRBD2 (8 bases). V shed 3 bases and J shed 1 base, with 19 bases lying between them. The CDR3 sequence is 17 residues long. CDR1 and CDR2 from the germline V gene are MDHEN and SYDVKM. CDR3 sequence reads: CASSFPSGGQLSYEQYF. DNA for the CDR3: TGTGCCAGCAGTTTTCCCAGCGGGGGACAGCTTTCCTACGAGCAGTACTTC.

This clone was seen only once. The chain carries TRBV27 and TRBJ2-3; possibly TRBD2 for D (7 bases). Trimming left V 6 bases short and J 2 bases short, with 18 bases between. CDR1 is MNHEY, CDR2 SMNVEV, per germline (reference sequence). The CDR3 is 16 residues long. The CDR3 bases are TGTGCCAGCAGCCACTCGGGCGGGGGCGACACAGATACGCAGTATTTT. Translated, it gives CASSHSGGGDTDTQYF.

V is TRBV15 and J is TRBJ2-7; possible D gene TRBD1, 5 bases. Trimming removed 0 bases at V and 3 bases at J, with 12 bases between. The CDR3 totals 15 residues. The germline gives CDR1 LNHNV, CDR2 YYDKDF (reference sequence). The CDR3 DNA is TGTGCCACCAGCAGAGAGGCAGGGATTAACTACGAGCAGTACTTC. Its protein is CATSREAGINYEQYF.

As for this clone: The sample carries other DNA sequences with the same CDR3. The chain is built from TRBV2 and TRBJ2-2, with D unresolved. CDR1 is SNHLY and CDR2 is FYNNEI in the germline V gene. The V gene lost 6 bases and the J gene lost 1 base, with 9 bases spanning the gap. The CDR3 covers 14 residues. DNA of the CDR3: TGTGCCAGCAGCGTGGCCGAGAACACCGGGGAGCTGTTTTTT. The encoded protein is CASSVAENTGELFF.

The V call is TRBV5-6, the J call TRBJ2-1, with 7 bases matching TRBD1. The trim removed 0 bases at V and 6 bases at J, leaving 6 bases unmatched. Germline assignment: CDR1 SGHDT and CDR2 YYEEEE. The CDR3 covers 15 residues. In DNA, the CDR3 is TGTGCCAGCAGCTTGGCCATCGCAGGGGGCAATGAGCAGTTCTTC. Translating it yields CASSLAIAGGNEQFF.

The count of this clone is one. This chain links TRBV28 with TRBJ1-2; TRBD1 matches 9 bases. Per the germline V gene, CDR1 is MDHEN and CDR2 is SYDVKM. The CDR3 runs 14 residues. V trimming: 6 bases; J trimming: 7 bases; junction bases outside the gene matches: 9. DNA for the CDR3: TGTGCCAGCAGCTCCGGACAGGGGCTAGTTGGCTACACCTTC. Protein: CASSSGQGLVGYTF.

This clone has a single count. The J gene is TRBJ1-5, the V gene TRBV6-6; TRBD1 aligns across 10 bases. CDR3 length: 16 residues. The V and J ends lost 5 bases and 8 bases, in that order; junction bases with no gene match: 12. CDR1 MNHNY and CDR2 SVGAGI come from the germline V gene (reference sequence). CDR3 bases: TGTGCCAGCAGTCCCCCGGGACAGGGGATGTGTAAGCCCCAGCATTTT. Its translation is CASSPPGQGMCKPQHF.

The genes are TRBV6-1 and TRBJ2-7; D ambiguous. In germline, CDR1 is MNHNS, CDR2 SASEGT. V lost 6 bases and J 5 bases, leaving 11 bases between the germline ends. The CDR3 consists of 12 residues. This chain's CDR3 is CASSGRRHEQYF. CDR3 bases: TGTGCCAGCAGCGGTCGGAGACACGAGCAGTACTTC.

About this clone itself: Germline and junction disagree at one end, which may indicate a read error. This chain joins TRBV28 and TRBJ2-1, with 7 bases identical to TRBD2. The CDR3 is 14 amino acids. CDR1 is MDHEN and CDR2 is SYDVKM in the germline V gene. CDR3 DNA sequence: TGTGCCAGCAGTTTAAGTGTCACCGCGGGGGAGGAACTCTTC. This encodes CASSLSVTAGEELF.

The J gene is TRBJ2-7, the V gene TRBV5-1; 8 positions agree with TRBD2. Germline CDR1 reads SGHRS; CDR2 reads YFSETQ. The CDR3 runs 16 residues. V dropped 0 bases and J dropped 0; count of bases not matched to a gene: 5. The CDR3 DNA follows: TGCGCCAGCAGCTTGGCGAGCGGGGGTATCTCCTACGAGCAGTACTTC. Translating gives CASSLASGGISYEQYF.

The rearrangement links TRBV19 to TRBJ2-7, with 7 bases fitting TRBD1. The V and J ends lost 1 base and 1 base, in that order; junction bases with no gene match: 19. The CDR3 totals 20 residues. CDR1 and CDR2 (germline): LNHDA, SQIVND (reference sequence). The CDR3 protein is CASSIGTGTARTRGSYEQYF. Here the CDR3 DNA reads TGTGCCAGTAGTATAGGGACCGGGACAGCCAGAACACGAGGGTCCTACGAGCAGTACTTC.

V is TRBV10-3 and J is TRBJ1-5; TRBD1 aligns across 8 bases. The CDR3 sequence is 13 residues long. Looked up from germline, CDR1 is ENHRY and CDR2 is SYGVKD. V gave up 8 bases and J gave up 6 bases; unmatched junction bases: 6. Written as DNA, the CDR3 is TGTGCCATCGGGGGGACAGGAGGTCAGCCCCAGCATTTT. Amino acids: CAIGGTGGQPQHF.

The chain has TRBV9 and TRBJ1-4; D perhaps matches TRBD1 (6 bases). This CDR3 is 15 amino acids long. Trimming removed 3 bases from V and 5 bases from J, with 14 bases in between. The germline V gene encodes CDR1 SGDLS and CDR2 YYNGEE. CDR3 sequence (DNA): TGTGCCAGCAGCGCCTCTGGGGGCACGAATGAAAAACTGTTTTTT. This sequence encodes CASSASGGTNEKLFF.

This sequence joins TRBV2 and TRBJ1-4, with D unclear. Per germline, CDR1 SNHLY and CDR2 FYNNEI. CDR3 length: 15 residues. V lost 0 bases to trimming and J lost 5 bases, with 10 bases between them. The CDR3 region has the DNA TGTGCCAGCAGTGAAGCGCACGGGAGGAATGAAAAACTGTTTTTT. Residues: CASSEAHGRNEKLFF.

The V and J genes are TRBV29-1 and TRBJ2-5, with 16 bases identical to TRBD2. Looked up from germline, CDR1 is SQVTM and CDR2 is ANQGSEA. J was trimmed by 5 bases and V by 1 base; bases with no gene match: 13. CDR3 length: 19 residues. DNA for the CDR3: TGCAGCGTTGAAGCGCTGGGACTAGCGGGGGGGACGATTTGCGAGACCCAGTACTTC. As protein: CSVEALGLAGGTICETQYF. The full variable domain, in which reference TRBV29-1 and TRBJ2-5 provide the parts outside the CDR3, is SAVISQKPSRDICQRGTSLTIQCQVDSQVTMMFWYRQQPGQSLTLIATANQGSEATYESGFVIDKFPISRPNLTFSTLTVSNMSPEDSSIYLCSVEALGLAGGTICETQYFGPGTRLLVL.

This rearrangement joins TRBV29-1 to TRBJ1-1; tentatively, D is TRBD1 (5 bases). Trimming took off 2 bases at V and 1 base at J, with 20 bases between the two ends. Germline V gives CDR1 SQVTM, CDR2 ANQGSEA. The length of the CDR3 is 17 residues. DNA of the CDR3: TGCAGCGTTGAAAGGTGTGGTTTGGGACTTAGGAACACTGAAGCTTTCTTT. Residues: CSVERCGLGLRNTEAFF.

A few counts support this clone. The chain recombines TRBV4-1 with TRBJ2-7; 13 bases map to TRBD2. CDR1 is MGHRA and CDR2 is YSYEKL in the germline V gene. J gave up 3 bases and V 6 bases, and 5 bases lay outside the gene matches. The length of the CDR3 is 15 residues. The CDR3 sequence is CASSTSGGVDYEQYF. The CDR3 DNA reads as TGCGCCAGCAGTACTAGCGGGGGGGTTGACTACGAGCAGTACTTC.